The 32 T cell receptor beta chains below were found in one sample sequenced in a study of T cells in Graves' hyperthyroidism and ophthalmopathy (dated 2019 in TCRdb). The method was multiplex PCR. These reads were obtained on an Illumina HiSeq 2000. The TCR beta CDR3 regions were amplified from the RNA transcripts. The TCR CDR3 was subjected to a first round of RT-PCR using the HTBI primer set and the Qiagen OneStep RT-PCR kit. The public reads were reanalyzed by TCRdb: fastp trimming at Q25, MiXCR alignment, in-frame beta chains only. Rows matching on CDR3 protein sequence are summarized as one entry with the most common DNA and genes. This sample comprises over 500,000 distinct CDR3 sequences, 11% to 15% of them detected only once. The ten biggest clones cover around 14% of the sample. Sequencing was performed on blood. The receptors were gathered from a woman aged 40 to 49 with Graves' hyperthyroidism.

This clonotype has ten or more counts. The chain links TRBV2 to TRBJ1-5, with D perhaps TRBD1 (5 bases). V lost 8 bases, J lost 0 bases, and 14 bases lay in between. Germline V CDR1 and CDR2: SNHLY, FYNNEI. This CDR3 contains 15 residues. DNA of the CDR3: TGTGCCAGCTCGGAGGGACTGATTAGCAATCAGCCCCAGCATTTT. Translating it yields CASSEGLISNQPQHF. Using reference TRBV2 and TRBJ1-5 for the parts outside the CDR3, the full variable domain is EPEVTQTPSHQVTQMGQEVILRCVPISNHLYFYWYRQILGQKVEFLVSFYNNEISEKSEIFDDQFSVERPDGSNFTLKIRSTKLEDSAMYFCASSEGLISNQPQHFGDGTRLSIL.

This clonotype was found many times. This chain connects TRBV18 to TRBJ1-6; D gene ambiguous. V dropped 3 bases and J dropped 8 bases, with 14 bases sitting between them. Germline lookup yields CDR1 KGHSH and CDR2 LQKENI. The CDR3 has 15 residues. The chain's CDR3 is CASSPRRGTDSPLHF. CDR3 bases: TGTGCCAGCTCACCTCGCCGCGGCACGGATTCACCCCTCCACTTT. Based on the CDR3 plus reference TRBV18 and TRBJ1-6, the full variable domain is NAGVMQNPRHLVRRRGQEARLRCSPMKGHSHVYWYRQLPEEGLKFMVYLQKENIIDESGMPKERFSAEFPKEGPSILRIQQVVRGDSAAYFCASSPRRGTDSPLHFGNGTRLTVT.

A few counts support this clonotype. The rearrangement links TRBV5-1 to TRBJ2-1, with D maybe TRBD1 (6 bases). CDR3 length: 14 residues. Germline lookup yields CDR1 SGHRS and CDR2 YFSETQ. V lost 1 base, J lost 5 bases, and 10 bases lay in between. CDR3 region: CASSLTRGDNEQFF. The CDR3 bases are TGCGCCAGCAGCTTGACCAGGGGTGACAATGAGCAGTTCTTC.

The chain combines TRBV6-5 with TRBJ1-2; D unresolved. V lost 1 base and J lost 8, with 11 bases in between. Germline values: CDR1 MNHEY, CDR2 SVGAGI. This CDR3 comprises 13 residues. The CDR3 region is CASSYLEGRGYTF. CDR3 in DNA: TGTGCCAGCAGTTACTTAGAAGGGAGAGGCTACACCTTC.

This clonotype was seen at least ten times. This chain links TRBV12-3 or TRBV12-4 with TRBJ2-2, with D perhaps being TRBD1 or TRBD2 (5 bases each). Trimming removed 3 bases from V and 6 bases from J, with 5 bases in between. The CDR3 is 12 amino acids. CDR3 residues: CASSLGAGELFF. The CDR3 DNA follows: TGTGCCAGCAGTTTGGGGGCCGGGGAGCTGTTTTTT.

This clonotype was seen a few times. The rearrangement links TRBV25-1 to TRBJ2-1; 9 positions agree with TRBD2. The ends lost 4 bases at V and 0 bases at J; junction bases unmatched: 4. This CDR3 is 16 amino acids long. Germline V lookup: CDR1 MGHDK, CDR2 SYGVNS. Here the CDR3 DNA reads TGTGCCAGCAGTGCGTATAGCGGGAGCTCCTACAATGAGCAGTTCTTC. Translation gives CASSAYSGSSYNEQFF. Full variable domain (missing parts from reference TRBV25-1 and TRBJ2-1): EADIYQTPRYLVIGTGKKITLECSQTMGHDKMYWYQQDPGMELHLIHYSYGVNSTEKGDLSSESTVSRIRTEHFPLTLESARPSHTSQYLCASSAYSGSSYNEQFFGPGTRLTVL.

This clonotype turned up a few times. The J gene is TRBJ2-1, the V gene TRBV10-3; 11 nucleotides match TRBD2. This CDR3 is built from 16 residues. With 0 bases clipped from V and 6 bases from J, the junction kept 4 bases outside the gene matches. Germline V CDR1 and CDR2: ENHRY, SYGVKD. The CDR3 sequence: CAISESIAGGANEQFF. In DNA form, the CDR3 reads TGTGCCATCAGTGAGTCTATAGCGGGAGGGGCCAATGAGCAGTTCTTC.

This clonotype was observed at least ten times. The chain is built from TRBV6-1 and TRBJ2-5, with TRBD1 matching 8 bases. The J segment lost 4 bases and the V segment lost 2 bases, leaving 6 bases of the junction unmatched. The CDR3 spans 15 residues. From germline, CDR1 is MNHNS and CDR2 SASEGT. The CDR3 is CASSEIRTGRETQYF. The CDR3, as DNA: TGTGCCAGCAGTGAAATCCGGACAGGGAGAGAGACCCAGTACTTC.

This clonotype was counted ten times or more. The gene calls are TRBV11-1 and TRBJ2-1; D not certain. V lost 5 bases to trimming and J lost 0 bases, with 11 bases between them. Germline-derived CDR1 and CDR2 are SGHAT and FQDESV (reference sequence). The CDR3 runs to 15 residues. Here the CDR3 DNA reads TGTGCCAGCAGCCTATCACAGAGCTCCTACAATGAGCAGTTCTTC. The encoded protein is CASSLSQSSYNEQFF.

This chain connects TRBV13 to TRBJ2-3, with unresolved D. The V gene's germline CDR1 is PRHDT and CDR2 FYEKMQ (reference sequence). V dropped 0 bases and J dropped 0 bases, with 10 bases sitting between them. The CDR3 sequence is 16 residues long. The CDR3 DNA follows: TGTGCCAGCAGCTTAGGCCTTGCAACCAGCACAGATACGCAGTATTTT. Translation gives CASSLGLATSTDTQYF.

This clonotype appeared once. This chain connects TRBV2 to TRBJ2-5; 16 nucleotides line up with TRBD2. The CDR3 is made up of 18 amino acids. The ends lost 4 bases at V and 5 bases at J; junction bases unmatched: 10. Germline CDR1 reads SNHLY; CDR2 reads FYNNEI. The DNA of the CDR3 is TGTGCCAGCAGTGCCCCGGGACTAGCGGGAGGGCCTTGGGAGACCCAGTACTTC. Amino acids: CASSAPGLAGGPWETQYF. Based on the CDR3 plus reference TRBV2 and TRBJ2-5, the full variable domain is EPEVTQTPSHQVTQMGQEVILRCVPISNHLYFYWYRQILGQKVEFLVSFYNNEISEKSEIFDDQFSVERPDGSNFTLKIRSTKLEDSAMYFCASSAPGLAGGPWETQYFGPGTRLLVL.

This clonotype was counted only a few times. The junction differs from germline at one of its ends, possibly a read error. The chain combines TRBV11-2 with TRBJ2-1; D possibly corresponds to TRBD1 (5 bases). The germline gives CDR1 SGHAT, CDR2 FQNNGV. CDR3 length: 15 amino acids. The CDR3 nucleotides are TGTGCCAGCAGCATAGTACAGGTTTCCTACAATGGGCAGTTCTTC. Translation: CASSIVQVSYNGQFF. Filled out from reference TRBV11-2 and TRBJ2-1, the complete variable domain reads EAGVAQSPRYKIIEKRQSVAFWCNPISGHATLYWYQQILGQGPKLLIQFQNNGVVDDSQLPKDRFSAERLKGVDSTLKIQPAKLEDSAVYLCASSIVQVSYNGQFFGPGTRLTVL.

Only a few counts were recorded for this clonotype. The chain recombines TRBV6-2 or TRBV6-3 with TRBJ2-4; D is undetermined. The germline CDR1 and CDR2 sequences are MNHEY and SVGEGT. With 0 bases removed from V and 5 bases from J, the gap between germline ends came to 8 bases. This CDR3 is built from 14 residues. DNA for the CDR3: TGTGCCAGCAGTTACTCAGTCAGCGAAAACATTCAGTACTTC. Translating it yields CASSYSVSENIQYF.

The chain uses TRBV6-5 and TRBJ2-1; no clear D. Germline-derived CDR1 and CDR2 are MNHEY and SVGAGI. Trimming stripped 2 bases from V and 4 bases from J, with 15 bases between. This CDR3 has 16 amino acids. The CDR3 DNA follows: TGTGCCAGCAGTTACGAGGCATCCTCCTTTTACAATGAGCAGTTCTTC. Protein sequence: CASSYEASSFYNEQFF.

This clonotype has a handful of counts. The V gene is TRBV5-5, the J gene TRBJ2-3; D may be TRBD2 (6 bases). CDR1 SGHKS and CDR2 YYEKEE come from the germline V gene (reference sequence). V was cut by 0 bases and J by 1 base, with 9 bases left in between. The CDR3 length is 15 residues. CDR3 nucleotides: TGTGCCAGCAGCTTGGGTTGGGGGGGCACAGATACGCAGTATTTT. Translated, it gives CASSLGWGGTDTQYF. The entire variable domain, with the rest obtained from reference TRBV5-5 and TRBJ2-3, is as follows: DAGVTQSPTHLIKTRGQQVTLRCSPISGHKSVSWYQQVLGQGPQFIFQYYEKEERGRGNFPDRFSARQFPNYSSELNVNALLLGDSALYLCASSLGWGGTDTQYFGPGTRLTVL.

This clonotype was seen ten or more times. This sequence joins TRBV7-2 and TRBJ2-7, with D unclear. Germline V gene data show CDR1 as SGHTA and CDR2 as FQGNSA. V was clipped by 4 bases and J by 6 bases, with 16 bases between them. This CDR3 spans 14 amino acids. The CDR3 sequence: CASSSTPRAGEQYF. In DNA, the CDR3 is TGTGCCAGCAGCTCCACCCCTAGGGCTGGCGAGCAGTACTTC.

The chain uses TRBV5-1 and TRBJ2-1; 12 bases align to TRBD2. The CDR3 runs 16 residues. Germline V gene sequence: CDR1 SGHRS, CDR2 YFSETQ. V was pared by 0 bases and J by 8 bases, with 6 bases of the junction left unmatched. The CDR3 bases are TGCGCCAGCAGCTTGGCCCGACTAGCGGGAGCGGATGAGCAGTTCTTC. Its translation is CASSLARLAGADEQFF.

This clonotype has at least ten counts. The genes are TRBV20-1 and TRBJ2-5, with 7 bases matching TRBD2. The germline V gene encodes CDR1 DFQATT and CDR2 SNEGSKA (reference sequence). CDR3 length equals 17 residues. V gave up 3 bases and J gave up 2 bases; unmatched junction bases: 15. CDR3 coding DNA: TGCAGTGCTAGTAGGATATCGGGCCTAGCGGTTCAAGAGACCCAGTACTTC. It yields the protein CSASRISGLAVQETQYF.

The chain uses TRBV24-1 and TRBJ1-3; no reliable D call. V was shortened by 5 bases and J by 2 bases, with 0 bases between the two germline ends. The CDR3 is made up of 11 amino acids. Per the germline V gene, CDR1 is KGHDR and CDR2 is SFDVKD. The CDR3 spells CATSAGNTIYF. The DNA for the CDR3 is TGTGCCACCAGTGCTGGAAACACCATATATTTT.

The V call is TRBV5-1, the J call TRBJ2-7, with D perhaps TRBD1 (6 bases). V dropped 2 bases and J dropped 6 bases, with 15 bases sitting between them. The CDR3 is 14 amino acids. Germline V gene sequence: CDR1 SGHRS, CDR2 YFSETQ. Here the CDR3 DNA reads TGCGCCAGCAGCTTCACCGGGACATCCATCGAGCAGTACTTC. Protein sequence: CASSFTGTSIEQYF.

V is TRBV6-5 and J is TRBJ2-7, with D possibly being TRBD2 (5 bases). Deletions cut 0 bases from V and 5 bases from J, with 8 bases between. CDR3 size: 13 residues. Per the germline V gene, CDR1 is MNHEY and CDR2 is SVGAGI. The CDR3 protein is CASSYSGGNEQYF. For the CDR3, the DNA is TGTGCCAGCAGTTACTCAGGAGGAAACGAGCAGTACTTC.

This clonotype has a count of ten or more. The chain recombines TRBV24-1 with TRBJ2-7, with 7 bases that match TRBD1. The CDR3 extends over 14 amino acids. J lost 7 bases, V lost 4 bases, and 9 bases had no gene match. CDR1 is KGHDR, CDR2 SFDVKD, per germline. The CDR3 DNA reads as TGTGCCACCAGTGAACGGACAGGCCCCAGGGAGCAGTACTTC. Translated, it gives CATSERTGPREQYF.

The rearrangement uses TRBV11-2 and TRBJ2-7; TRBD2 aligns across 11 bases. The J segment lost 9 bases and the V segment lost 1 base, leaving 17 bases of the junction unmatched. This CDR3 has 18 residues. The germline V gene encodes CDR1 SGHAT and CDR2 FQNNGV. This CDR3 reads CASSLGTGTSGLGPLQYF. CDR3 nucleotide sequence: TGTGCCAGCAGCTTAGGGACCGGGACTAGCGGTCTTGGTCCATTGCAGTACTTC.

This clonotype was counted at least ten times. The chain recombines TRBV12-3 or TRBV12-4 with TRBJ2-3; D is possibly TRBD2 (5 bases). There are 19 residues in the CDR3. The V gene lost 3 bases and the J gene lost 2 bases, with 24 bases spanning the gap. The CDR3 protein is CASSFGPTGGGTITDTQYF. The CDR3 coding sequence is TGTGCCAGCAGTTTTGGCCCGACCGGAGGAGGCACGATCACAGATACGCAGTATTTT.

The chain is built from TRBV5-1 and TRBJ1-2; a possible D gene is TRBD1 (5 bases). The CDR3 is 15 residues long. Germline V gives CDR1 SGHRS, CDR2 YFSETQ. Trimming removed 3 bases from V and 3 bases from J, with 15 bases in between. In nucleotides, the CDR3 is TGCGCCAGCAGCTCGGGACCGGGGGAGTACTATGGCTACACCTTC. It yields the protein CASSSGPGEYYGYTF.

The table lists this clonotype with many counts. The chain combines TRBV2 with TRBJ2-1; 8 bases are shared with TRBD2. V shed 7 bases and J 0 bases; nucleotides not matched to a gene: 17. The CDR3 extends over 19 amino acids. Per germline, CDR1 SNHLY and CDR2 FYNNEI. The CDR3 DNA is TGTGCCAGCACCTCAATGCGGCTAGCGGGTGGTAGCTCCTACAATGAGCAGTTCTTC. This gives the protein CASTSMRLAGGSSYNEQFF.

This clonotype was observed a few times. The CDR3, as DNA: TGTGCCATCAGTGAGTCTTCTCGCGGCGCGTCTAGCACAGATACGCAGTATTTT. This codes for CAISESSRGASSTDTQYF. The chain has TRBV10-3 and TRBJ2-3; D gene ambiguous. Per the germline V gene, CDR1 is ENHRY and CDR2 is SYGVKD. This CDR3 has 18 residues. Deletions cut 0 bases from V and 0 bases from J, with 16 bases between.

As concerns this clonotype: With a much larger clone just one base away, this may be a read error. This sequence joins TRBV18 and TRBJ2-5; D unclear. The V gene lost 2 bases and the J gene lost 5 bases, with 9 bases spanning the gap. CDR1 is KGHSH, CDR2 LQKENI, per germline. The CDR3 totals 13 residues. The CDR3 reads CASSPYPTETQYF. CDR3 in DNA: TGTGCCAGCTCACCATACCCCACTGAGACCCAGTACTTC.

This clonotype was found many times. The V gene is TRBV3-1, the J gene TRBJ2-1; 8 nucleotides align to TRBD2. Germline V CDR1 and CDR2: LGHDT, YNNKEL (reference sequence). Trimming removed 1 base from V and 0 bases from J; junction bases left unmatched: 11. The CDR3 spans 19 residues. In DNA form, the CDR3 reads TGTGCCAGCAGCCAAGGCCCCGGGAGGGCCCTGAGCTCCTACAATGAGCAGTTCTTC. Translation gives CASSQGPGRALSSYNEQFF.

This clonotype was picked up many times. The rearrangement joins TRBV2 to TRBJ2-1; TRBD2 agrees at 14 bases. CDR1 is SNHLY and CDR2 is FYNNEI in the germline V gene. The junction had 8 bases not matched to a gene; V was cut back by 7 bases and J by 12 bases. The CDR3 is 14 residues long. CDR3 sequence (DNA): TGTGCCAGCATCGGACTAGCGGGAGGTGCCCGGCAGTTCTTC. This sequence encodes CASIGLAGGARQFF.

This clonotype has at least ten counts. This chain links TRBV19 with TRBJ2-1, with D hard to call. Per germline, CDR1 LNHDA and CDR2 SQIVND (reference sequence). V was cut by 6 bases and J by 5 bases, with 8 bases left in between. CDR3 length: 12 amino acids. CDR3 nucleotide sequence: TGTGCCAGTAGCCCAGATCACAATGAGCAGTTCTTC. Its protein is CASSPDHNEQFF.

This clonotype was counted between two and nine times. The CDR3 reads CSARDLSGITGELFF. CDR3 sequence (DNA): TGCAGTGCTAGAGATCTAAGCGGGATAACCGGGGAGCTGTTTTTT. The rearrangement links TRBV20-1 to TRBJ2-2; 7 bases are a match to TRBD2. In germline, CDR1 is DFQATT, CDR2 SNEGSKA (reference sequence). This CDR3 has 15 amino acids. With 0 bases clipped from V and 5 bases from J, the junction kept 6 bases outside the gene matches.